This T cell receptor beta chain is from a study of regulatory T cells in long-lasting Graves disease. Overall study results and limits: Favoring TRBV28, TRBJ1-2 and TRBJ2-5 was a feature seen in persistent disease. Among the persistent patients, 2,741 public clonotypes were shared, more than the approximately 1,000 shared among new patients. Persistent Graves' patients showed less TCR diversity than newly diagnosed ones.

The V gene's germline CDR1 is MNHEY and CDR2 SVGAGI. V gave up 4 bases and J gave up 10 bases, with 20 bases separating them. The length of the CDR3 is 15 residues. On this clonotype itself: The antigen is unknown.

Both iRepertoire HTBI primers and Arm-PCR of CDR3 regions were used to build the TCR beta libraries. Under the authors' procedure: Samples jointly harbored 60 to 65 TRBV and approximately 15 TRBJ segments. A single record per CDR3 protein comes from TCRdb applying MiXCR to the multiplex PCR reads. The authors' filters were not applied to this entry. The sample has hundreds of thousands of distinct CDR3 sequences, roughly 16% seen once. The time point here: newly diagnosed GD, antithyroid drugs for less than 3 months. After RNA was extracted from PBMCs, the TCR library was made from it. This same sample was also taken into another study, of T cells in Graves' hyperthyroidism and ophthalmopathy.

The material was peripheral blood mononuclear cells (PBMCs), obtained at new diagnosis, from a patient treated with antithyroid drugs. This sequence originates from a woman aged 40-65 years with Graves disease. The chain has TRBV6-5 and TRBJ2-1, with TRBD2 as a possible D gene (7 bases). CDR3 sequence (DNA): TGTGCCAGCAGTTCCGCGGTAAGGGGGGGCCTAGAGCAGTTCTTC. Its protein is CASSSAVRGGLEQFF.